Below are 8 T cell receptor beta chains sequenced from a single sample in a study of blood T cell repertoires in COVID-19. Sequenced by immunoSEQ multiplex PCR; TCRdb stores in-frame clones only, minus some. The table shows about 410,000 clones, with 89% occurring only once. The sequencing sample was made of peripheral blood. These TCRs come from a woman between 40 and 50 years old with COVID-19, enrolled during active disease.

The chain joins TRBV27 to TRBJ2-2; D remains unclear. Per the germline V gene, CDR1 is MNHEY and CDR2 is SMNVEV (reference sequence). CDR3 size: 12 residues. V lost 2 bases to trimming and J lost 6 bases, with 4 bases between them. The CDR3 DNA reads TGTGCCAGCAGTTTAGCGGCCGGGGAGCTGTTTTTT. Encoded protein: CASSLAAGELFF.

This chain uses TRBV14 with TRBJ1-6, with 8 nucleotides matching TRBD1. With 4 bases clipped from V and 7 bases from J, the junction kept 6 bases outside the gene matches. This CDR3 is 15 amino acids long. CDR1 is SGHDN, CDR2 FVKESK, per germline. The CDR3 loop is CASSPWTGSNSPLHF. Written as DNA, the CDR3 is TGTGCCAGCAGCCCATGGACAGGGTCCAATTCACCCCTCCACTTT.

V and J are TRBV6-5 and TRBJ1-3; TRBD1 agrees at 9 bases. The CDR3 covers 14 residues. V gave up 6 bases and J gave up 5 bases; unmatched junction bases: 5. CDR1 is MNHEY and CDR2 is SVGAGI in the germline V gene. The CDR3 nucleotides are TGTGCCAGCAGCTTACAGGGGGCTCGAAACACCATATATTTT. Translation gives CASSLQGARNTIYF.

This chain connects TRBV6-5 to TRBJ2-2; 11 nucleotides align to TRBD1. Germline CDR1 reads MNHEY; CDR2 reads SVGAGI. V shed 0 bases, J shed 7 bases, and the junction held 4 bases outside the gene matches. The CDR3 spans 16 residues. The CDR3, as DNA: TGTGCCAGCAGTTACTCTGGACAGGGGGCGTTCGGGGAGCTGTTTTTT. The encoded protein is CASSYSGQGAFGELFF.

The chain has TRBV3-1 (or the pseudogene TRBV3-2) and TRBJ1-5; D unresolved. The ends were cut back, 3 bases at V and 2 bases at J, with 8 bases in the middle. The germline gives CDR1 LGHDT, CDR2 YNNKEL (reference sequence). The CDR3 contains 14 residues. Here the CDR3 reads CASSHNTGNQPQHF. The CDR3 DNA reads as TGTGCCAGCAGCCATAATACTGGCAATCAGCCCCAGCATTTT.

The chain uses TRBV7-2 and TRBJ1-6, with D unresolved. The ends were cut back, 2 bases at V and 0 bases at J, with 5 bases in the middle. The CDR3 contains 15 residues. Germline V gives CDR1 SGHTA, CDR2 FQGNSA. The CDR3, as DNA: TGTGCCAGCAGCTTAACGAGCTCCTATAATTCACCCCTCCACTTT. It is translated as CASSLTSSYNSPLHF.

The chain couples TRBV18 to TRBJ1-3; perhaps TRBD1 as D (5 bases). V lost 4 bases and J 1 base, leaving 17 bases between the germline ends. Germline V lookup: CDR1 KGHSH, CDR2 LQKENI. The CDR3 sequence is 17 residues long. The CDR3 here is CASSLFPGTASGNTIYF. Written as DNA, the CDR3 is TGTGCCAGCTCACTATTTCCCGGGACTGCGTCTGGAAACACCATATATTTT. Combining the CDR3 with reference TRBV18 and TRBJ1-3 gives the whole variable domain NAGVMQNPRHLVRRRGQEARLRCSPMKGHSHVYWYRQLPEEGLKFMVYLQKENIIDESGMPKERFSAEFPKEGPSILRIQQVVRGDSAAYFCASSLFPGTASGNTIYFGEGSWLTVV.

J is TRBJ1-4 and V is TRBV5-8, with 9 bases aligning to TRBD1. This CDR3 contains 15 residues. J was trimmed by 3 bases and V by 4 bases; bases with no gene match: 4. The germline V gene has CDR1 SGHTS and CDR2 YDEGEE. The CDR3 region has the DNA TGTGCCAGCAGCCGCGGACAGGGGCCTAATGAAAAACTGTTTTTT. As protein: CASSRGQGPNEKLFF.